A single sample is the source of the 23 T cell receptor beta chains below, sequenced in a study of T cell repertoires in cytomegalovirus infection (dated by TCRdb to between 2017 and 2020). Their target antigens are unknown. The treatment or condition label, as the study defines it: in vitro stimulation with specific CMV peptide epitopes to enrich CMV-specific T cells. TCRdb lists the instrument as Illumina HiSeq 1500. Starting from the raw public reads, TCRdb applied fastp trimming at Q25, assembled clones with MiXCR and retained in-frame beta chains. CDR3 protein duplicates are merged, each entry listing the most common genes and DNA. A total of about 920,000 distinct CDR3 sequences appear in this sample, approximately 33% of them only once. The ten biggest clones cover around 15% of the sample. Sample: cultured CD8+ T cells from PBMCs, taken from culture after CMV antigen stimulation. These receptor sequences come from a human donor in good health (CMV status not recorded). Some clones in this sample may be carry-over from other donors' samples.

There are a few counts of this clonotype. The chain couples TRBV7-9 to TRBJ1-1; maybe TRBD1 (5 bases). The germline gives CDR1 SEHNR, CDR2 FQNEAQ (reference sequence). The CDR3 totals 11 residues. Trimming stripped 5 bases from V and 6 bases from J, with 7 bases between. Here the CDR3 DNA reads TGTGCCAGCAGCGGGGCTCCTGAAGCTTTCTTT. Amino acid sequence: CASSGAPEAFF.

The chain employs TRBV27 and TRBJ1-5; D might be TRBD1 (5 bases). Germline-derived CDR1 and CDR2 are MNHEY and SMNVEV (reference sequence). V dropped 2 bases and J dropped 2 bases, with 16 bases sitting between them. This CDR3 has 17 amino acids. CDR3: CASSLMASGLRNQPQHF. The CDR3 DNA sequence: TGTGCCAGCAGTTTAATGGCGTCAGGGTTACGCAATCAGCCCCAGCATTTT.

This clonotype showed up many times. The CDR3 loop is CASSLAPNQPQHF. As DNA, the CDR3 is TGTGCCAGCAGCTTAGCCCCCAATCAGCCCCAGCATTTT. V is TRBV7-8 and J is TRBJ1-5; D remains unclear. Germline V gene sequence: CDR1 SGHVS, CDR2 FQNEAQ. The CDR3 consists of 13 residues. Trimming left V 0 bases short and J 3 bases short, with 3 bases between.

About this clonotype: Since a much larger clone is just one base distant, this may be a read error. The V and J genes are TRBV12-3 or TRBV12-4 and TRBJ2-3; D perhaps matches TRBD2 (6 bases). The CDR3 extends over 15 amino acids. The CDR3 here is CVSSYLGGATDTQYF. The CDR3 bases are TGTGTCAGCAGTTACCTCGGCGGGGCCACAGATACGCAGTATTTT.

Only a few counts were recorded for this clonotype. The genes are TRBV4-1 and TRBJ2-1; D ambiguous. The germline CDR1 and CDR2 sequences are MGHRA and YSYEKL. Trimming shortened V by 8 bases and J by 7 bases, and 12 bases separated the two germline ends. The CDR3 length is 12 residues. The CDR3 reads CASGYGENEQFF. DNA for the CDR3: TGCGCCAGCGGATATGGAGAAAATGAGCAGTTCTTC.

The chain links TRBV27 to TRBJ1-6, with D possibly being TRBD1 (5 bases). Trimming removed 4 bases from V and 9 bases from J, with 10 bases in between. The CDR3 length is 13 residues. From germline, CDR1 is MNHEY and CDR2 SMNVEV (reference sequence). The CDR3 DNA reads TGTGCCAGCAGTTGGTTCAGGGCTTCACCCCTCCACTTT. The encoded protein is CASSWFRASPLHF.

The rearrangement links TRBV7-9 to TRBJ2-7; 10 nucleotides align to TRBD1. V dropped 5 bases and J dropped 3; count of bases not matched to a gene: 7. The CDR3 runs 15 residues. Germline-derived CDR1 and CDR2 are SEHNR and FQNEAQ (reference sequence). The CDR3 DNA sequence: TGTGCCAGCAGCGTAGGGGGACAGGGGAGCTACGAGCAGTACTTC. Translated, it gives CASSVGGQGSYEQYF.

The sample holds one count of this clonotype. The V gene is TRBV27, the J gene TRBJ2-2, with a possible D match to TRBD1 (5 bases). Germline V lookup: CDR1 MNHEY, CDR2 SMNVEV (reference sequence). The CDR3 has 15 amino acids. V was trimmed by 5 bases and J by 1 base, leaving 11 bases between them. Here the CDR3 reads CASSGRAMNTGELFF. CDR3 nucleotides: TGTGCCAGCAGTGGCAGGGCCATGAACACCGGGGAGCTGTTTTTT.

V and J are TRBV19 and TRBJ1-2; D gene ambiguous. The CDR3 covers 12 residues. Germline CDR1 and CDR2: LNHDA and SQIVND (reference sequence). Trimming left V 8 bases short and J 5 bases short, with 12 bases between. The CDR3 protein is CASESGTYGYTF. CDR3 DNA sequence: TGTGCCAGTGAGTCCGGAACTTATGGCTACACCTTC. Full variable domain (missing parts from reference TRBV19 and TRBJ1-2): DGGITQSPKYLFRKEGQNVTLSCEQNLNHDAMYWYRQDPGQGLRLIYYSQIVNDFQKGDIAEGYSVSREKKESFPLTVTSAQKNPTAFYLCASESGTYGYTFGSGTRLTVV.

This clonotype was picked up a small number of times. The gene calls are TRBV27 and TRBJ2-1, with 7 bases lining up with TRBD1. Germline lookup yields CDR1 MNHEY and CDR2 SMNVEV (reference sequence). The CDR3 is made up of 17 amino acids. Germline trimming cut 8 bases from V and 3 bases from J; bases unmatched to any gene: 16. Written as DNA, the CDR3 is TGTGCCAGCGGACCATCCGGGACAGCCTTTGACTACAATGAGCAGTTCTTC. Residues: CASGPSGTAFDYNEQFF.

This clonotype was seen a few times. V gene TRBV24-1 combines with J gene TRBJ1-6, with D perhaps matching TRBD1 (5 bases). Trimming stripped 10 bases from V and 7 bases from J, with 16 bases between. This CDR3 region has 14 residues. Germline values: CDR1 KGHDR, CDR2 SFDVKD. The CDR3 sequence is CATRDGPGNSPLHF. CDR3 DNA sequence: TGTGCCACGAGGGACGGTCCGGGAAATTCACCCCTCCACTTT.

The table lists this clonotype with a few counts. The V gene is TRBV12-3 or TRBV12-4, the J gene TRBJ1-1; D call uncertain. The CDR3 loop spans 12 amino acids. Trimming took 1 base from V and 8 from J, leaving 8 bases between them. CDR3 residues: CASSLGLLEAFF. For the CDR3, the DNA is TGTGCCAGCAGTTTAGGACTCCTCGAAGCTTTCTTT.

This clonotype was observed many times. The rearrangement joins TRBV7-9 to TRBJ1-2, with D tentatively TRBD1 (5 bases). The CDR3 consists of 15 residues. Germline V gene data show CDR1 as SEHNR and CDR2 as FQNEAQ (reference sequence). V was pared by 0 bases and J by 3 bases, with 11 bases between. CDR3: CASSLAGGGHYGYTF. CDR3 in DNA: TGTGCCAGCAGCTTAGCCGGCGGGGGACACTATGGCTACACCTTC.

The CDR3 loop reads CASSQAAGGVNTEAFF. CDR3 DNA sequence: TGCGCCAGCAGCCAAGCGGCAGGGGGGGTGAACACTGAAGCTTTCTTT. The rearrangement joins TRBV4-3 to TRBJ1-1, with TRBD1 matching 7 bases. The germline gives CDR1 LGHNA, CDR2 YSLEER. The trim removed 1 base at V and 0 bases at J, leaving 5 bases unmatched. The CDR3 has 16 amino acids.

The chain employs TRBV5-4 and TRBJ2-3, with TRBD2 matching over 8 bases. The CDR3 contains 17 residues. Germline V gene data show CDR1 as SGHNT and CDR2 as YYREEE (reference sequence). The V segment lost 0 bases and the J segment 5 bases; nucleotides outside the gene matches: 11. CDR3 loop: CASSLEGPAGDQDTQYF. The CDR3 DNA reads TGTGCCAGCAGCTTGGAAGGGCCAGCGGGGGACCAAGATACGCAGTATTTT.

There are many counts of this clonotype. The chain carries TRBV24-1 and TRBJ1-2, with D perhaps TRBD1 (6 bases). Trimming left V 4 bases short and J 1 base short, with 9 bases between. The CDR3 totals 14 residues. Germline V gene data show CDR1 as KGHDR and CDR2 as SFDVKD. CDR3 DNA: TGTGCCACCAGTGACGACAGGAGTAACTATGGCTACACCTTC. The encoded protein is CATSDDRSNYGYTF.

This clonotype was seen at least ten times. V usage is TRBV6-1 and J usage is TRBJ1-1; possible D gene TRBD1, 5 bases. Trimming stripped 0 bases from V and 0 bases from J, with 5 bases between. The length of the CDR3 is 14 residues. Germline V gene data show CDR1 as MNHNS and CDR2 as SASEGT. CDR3 sequence: CASSEAGVNTEAFF. The CDR3, as DNA: TGTGCCAGCAGTGAAGCAGGGGTGAACACTGAAGCTTTCTTT.

This clonotype has only a few counts. The V gene is TRBV6-6, the J gene TRBJ2-7, with TRBD1 as a possible D gene (5 bases). Germline CDR1 and CDR2: MNHNY and SVGAGI (reference sequence). This CDR3 contains 14 residues. Trimming removed 7 bases from V and 1 base from J, with 14 bases in between. The DNA for the CDR3 is TGTGCCAGCACCAGACAGCCGAATTCCTACGAGCAGTACTTC. This gives the protein CASTRQPNSYEQYF.

V usage is TRBV20-1 and J usage is TRBJ2-7, with D possibly TRBD1 on 6 matching bases. Germline CDR1 is DFQATT and CDR2 is SNEGSKA (reference sequence). The length of the CDR3 is 13 residues. V lost 5 bases and J 7 bases, leaving 18 bases between the germline ends. CDR3 nucleotides: TGCAGTGCTCTCCCGGACAGCGCTGGGGAGCAGTACGTC. Its translation is CSALPDSAGEQYV.

This clonotype was recorded a few times. The V gene is TRBV12-5, the J gene TRBJ2-1, with a tentative D call TRBD1 (6 bases). The germline V and J ends were trimmed by 6 bases and 7 bases, with 13 bases remaining between them. The CDR3 length is 13 residues. Per the germline V gene, CDR1 is LGHNT and CDR2 is FRNRAP. The CDR3 spells CASGNNRANEQFF. In DNA, the CDR3 is TGTGCTAGTGGCAATAACAGGGCTAATGAGCAGTTCTTC.

This rearrangement joins TRBV6-1 to TRBJ2-5; weak D call: TRBD1 (6 bases). Per germline, CDR1 MNHNS and CDR2 SASEGT. The ends were cut back, 8 bases at V and 1 base at J, with 11 bases in the middle. This CDR3 spans 13 amino acids. CDR3 sequence reads: CASLGTPQETQYF. Here the CDR3 DNA reads TGTGCCAGCCTCGGGACACCCCAAGAGACCCAGTACTTC.

V is TRBV10-3 and J is TRBJ2-1; the D is unclear. This CDR3 is built from 15 residues. The germline V gene encodes CDR1 ENHRY and CDR2 SYGVKD. Trimming removed 0 bases from V and 7 bases from J, with 13 bases in between. The CDR3 DNA reads as TGTGCCATCAGTGAGTCGGGCAGTTGGGCGAATGAGCAGTTCTTC. It yields the protein CAISESGSWANEQFF.

This chain connects TRBV15 to TRBJ1-2; D uncertain. This CDR3 has 18 residues. The ends were cut back, 5 bases at V and 4 bases at J, with 26 bases in the middle. The germline CDR1 and CDR2 sequences are LNHNV and YYDKDF (reference sequence). DNA for the CDR3: TGTGCCACCAGCCATAGTATATCACCCAGAGAGGGCCGCTATGGCTACACCTTC. Amino acid sequence: CATSHSISPREGRYGYTF.